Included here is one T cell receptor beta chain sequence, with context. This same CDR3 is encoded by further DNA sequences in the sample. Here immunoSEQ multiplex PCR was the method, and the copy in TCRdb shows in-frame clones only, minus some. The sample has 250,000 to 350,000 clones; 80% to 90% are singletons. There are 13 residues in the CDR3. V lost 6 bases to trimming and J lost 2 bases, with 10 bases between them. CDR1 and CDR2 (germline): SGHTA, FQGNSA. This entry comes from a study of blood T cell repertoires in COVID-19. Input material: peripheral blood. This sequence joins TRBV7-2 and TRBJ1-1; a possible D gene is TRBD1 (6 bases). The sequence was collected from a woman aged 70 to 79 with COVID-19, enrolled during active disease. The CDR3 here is CASSTQGNTEAFF. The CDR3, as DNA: TGTGCCAGCAGTACACAGGGTAACACTGAAGCTTTCTTT.